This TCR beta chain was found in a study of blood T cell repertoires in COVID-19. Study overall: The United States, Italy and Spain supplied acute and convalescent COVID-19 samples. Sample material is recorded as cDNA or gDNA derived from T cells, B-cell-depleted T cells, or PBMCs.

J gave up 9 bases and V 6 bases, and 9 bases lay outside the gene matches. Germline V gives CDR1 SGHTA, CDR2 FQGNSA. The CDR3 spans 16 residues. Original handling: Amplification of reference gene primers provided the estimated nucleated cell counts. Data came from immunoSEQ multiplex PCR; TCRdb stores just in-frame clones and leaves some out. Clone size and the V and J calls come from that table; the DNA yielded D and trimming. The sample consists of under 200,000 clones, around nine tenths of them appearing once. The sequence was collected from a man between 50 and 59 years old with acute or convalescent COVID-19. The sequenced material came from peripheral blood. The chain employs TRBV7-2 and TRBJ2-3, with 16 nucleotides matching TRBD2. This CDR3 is CASRAPGLAGGPTQYF. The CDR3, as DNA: TGTGCCAGCAGAGCACCGGGACTAGCGGGAGGGCCCACGCAGTATTTT.